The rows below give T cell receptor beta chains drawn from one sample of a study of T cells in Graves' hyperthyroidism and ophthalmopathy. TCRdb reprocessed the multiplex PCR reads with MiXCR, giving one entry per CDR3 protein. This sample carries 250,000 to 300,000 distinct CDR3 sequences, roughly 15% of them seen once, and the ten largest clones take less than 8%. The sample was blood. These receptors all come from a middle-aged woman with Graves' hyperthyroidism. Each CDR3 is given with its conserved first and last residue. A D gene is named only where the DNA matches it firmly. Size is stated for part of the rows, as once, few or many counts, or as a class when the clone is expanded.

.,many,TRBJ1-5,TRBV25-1,TGTGCCAGCAGCTTTGCGGGTATGAGCCAGCCCCAGCATTTT,CASSFAGMSQPQHF
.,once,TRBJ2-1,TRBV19,TGTGCCAGTAGGAATCTAGCCAACCTTGCGGATGAGCAGTTCTTC,CASRNLANLADEQFF
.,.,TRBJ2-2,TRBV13,TGTGCCAGCAGCTTAGAAACAGGTCCCGGGGAGCTGTTTTTT,CASSLETGPGELFF
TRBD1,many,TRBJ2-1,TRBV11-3,TGTGCCAGCAGCTTAATAGGGGGCGCGCGTAATGAGCAGTTCTTC,CASSLIGGARNEQFF
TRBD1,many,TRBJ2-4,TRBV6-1,TGTGCCAGCAGTACAGACAGGGGGCTTTATAACAAAAACATTCAGTACTTC,CASSTDRGLYNKNIQYF
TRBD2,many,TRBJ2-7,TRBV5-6,TGTGCCAGCAGCTTTCGGGAAGCGGGAGGATACGAGCAGTACTTC,CASSFREAGGYEQYF
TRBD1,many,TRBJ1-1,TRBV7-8,TGTGCCAGCAGCCCCAGGACAGGGGGGGAAGCTTTCTTT,CASSPRTGGEAFF
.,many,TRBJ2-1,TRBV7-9,TGTGCCAGCAGCTTAGATTCCAGTTCCAATGAGCAGTTCTTC,CASSLDSSSNEQFF
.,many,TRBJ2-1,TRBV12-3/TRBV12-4,.,CASSSSGTGYNEQFF
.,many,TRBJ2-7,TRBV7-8,TGTGCCAGCGGAGAGACAGCAAATTACGAGCAGTACTTC,CASGETANYEQYF
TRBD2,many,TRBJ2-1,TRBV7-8,TGTGCCAGCAGCCCAGGAGCGGGAACCTCCTACAATGAGCAGTTCTTC,CASSPGAGTSYNEQFF
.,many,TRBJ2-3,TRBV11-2,TGTGCCAGCAATCAACACAAAAACACAGATACGCAGTATTTT,CASNQHKNTDTQYF
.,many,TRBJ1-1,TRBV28,TGTGCCAGCAGTTCCGGGGACCGGGAGAACACTGAAGCTTTCTTT,CASSSGDRENTEAFF
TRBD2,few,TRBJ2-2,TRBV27,TGTGCCAGCAGTTCAATACTAGCGGGAGGGGTCACCGGGGAGCTGTTTTTT,CASSSILAGGVTGELFF
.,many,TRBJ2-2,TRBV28,TGTGCCAGCAGCGCCACCGGGGAGCTGTTTTTT,CASSATGELFF
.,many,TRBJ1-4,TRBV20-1,TGCAGTGCTAGAGATGTCCTGACCCTTAATGAAAAACTGTTTTTT,CSARDVLTLNEKLFF
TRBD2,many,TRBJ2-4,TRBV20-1,TGCAGTGCCTTAGGACTAGCGGGATTAGCCAAAAACATTCAGTACTTC,CSALGLAGLAKNIQYF
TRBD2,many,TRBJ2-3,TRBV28,TGTGCCAGCAGTCTAACCTCCGGGACTAGCGGGAGGCCTACGCAGTATTTT,CASSLTSGTSGRPTQYF
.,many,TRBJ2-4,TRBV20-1,TGCAGTGCTAGAGATTCCGCTAGTCCCAAAAACATTCAGTACTTC,CSARDSASPKNIQYF
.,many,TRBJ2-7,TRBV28,TGTGCCAGCAGTTTCTATGGGACAATCTCCTACGAGCAGTACTTC,CASSFYGTISYEQYF
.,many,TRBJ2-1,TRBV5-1,TGCGCCAGCAGCTTCAGGGTAACTGGCTACAATGAGCAGTTCTTC,CASSFRVTGYNEQFF
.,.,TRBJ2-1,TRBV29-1,TGCAGCGTTGATTCTAGAGACAATGAGCAGTTCTTC,CSVDSRDNEQFF
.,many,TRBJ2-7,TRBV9,TGTGCCAGCAGCGGAGCAAGCGGCGCTTACGAGCAGTACTTC,CASSGASGAYEQYF
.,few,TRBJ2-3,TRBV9,TGTGCCAGCAGCTTTTCTGACGGCCCAGATACGCAGTATTTT,CASSFSDGPDTQYF
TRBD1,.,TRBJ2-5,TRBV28,TGTGCCAGCAGTTCACGGGACAGGTTAACCCAGTACTTC,CASSSRDRLTQYF
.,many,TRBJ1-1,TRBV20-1,TGCAGTGCTACGGGAGTTGGGAACACTGAAGCTTTCTTT,CSATGVGNTEAFF
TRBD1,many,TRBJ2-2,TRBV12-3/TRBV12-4,TGTGCCAGCAGTTTCGAGACAGGGGCCAACACCGGGGAGCTGTTTTTT,CASSFETGANTGELFF
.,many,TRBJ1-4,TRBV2,TGTGCCAGCACTTACAGGGAATCGGGTGAAAAACTGTTTTTT,CASTYRESGEKLFF
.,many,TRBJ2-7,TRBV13,TGTGCCAGCAGCTTAGCTCAGGGGAGCTCCTACGAGCAGTACTTC,CASSLAQGSSYEQYF
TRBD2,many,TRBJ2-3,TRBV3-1,TGTGCCAGCAGCCAAGATGGGGGGGAGGGGGATACGCAGTATTTT,CASSQDGGEGDTQYF
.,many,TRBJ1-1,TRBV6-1,TGTGCCAGCCATCAGAACACTGAAGCTTTCTTT,CASHQNTEAFF
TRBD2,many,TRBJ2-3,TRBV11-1,TGTGCCAGCAGCTTACTAGCGGGAGGGACAGATACGCAGTATTTT,CASSLLAGGTDTQYF
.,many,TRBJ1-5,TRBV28,TGTGCCAGCAGAACGAGAATAGGAGCCAATCAGCCCCAGCATTTT,CASRTRIGANQPQHF
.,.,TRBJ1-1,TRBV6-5,TGTGCCAGCAGTTACTCCGGACCCCTGAGGACTGAAGCTTTCTTT,CASSYSGPLRTEAFF
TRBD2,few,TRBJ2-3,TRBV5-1,TGCGCCACCAGACTAGCGGGAGAAACAGATACGCAGTATTTT,CATRLAGETDTQYF
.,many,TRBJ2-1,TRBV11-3,TGTGCCAGCAGCTCGGACGGTGCCTACAATGAGCAGTTCTTC,CASSSDGAYNEQFF
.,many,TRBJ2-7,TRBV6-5,TGTGCCAGCAGTTACCCAGGAGGCTACGAGCAGTACTTC,CASSYPGGYEQYF
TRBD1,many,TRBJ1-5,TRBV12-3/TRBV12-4,TGTGCCAGCAGTTTGGGACAGGGGTTAAGGCAGCCCCAGCATTTT,CASSLGQGLRQPQHF
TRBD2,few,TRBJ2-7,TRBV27,TGTGCCAGCAGTACACGGGGGGGCTTGGGTTACGAGCAGTACTTC,CASSTRGGLGYEQYF